Presented here are 20 T cell receptor beta chains from one specimen sequenced in a study of chemoradiotherapy in HPV16-positive cancers (dated by TCRdb to between 2022 and 2023). Preparation of the library involved the immunoSEQ multiplex PCR assay. This is the immuneACCESS table as TCRdb keeps it, with only in-frame sequences that have V and J called. A part of the clones is gone; compared with another copy, unresolved V genes explain less than half, and the rest is unexplained. Here the sample has about 12,000 clones; 70% to 85% occur a single time. Together, the top ten hold 1.1% to 1.5% of the sample. Sampling took place from a patient who underwent chemoradiotherapy. Every receptor here comes from a human donor with HPV-associated anogenital cancer.

The chain joins TRBV19 to TRBJ2-1, with TRBD2 matching 8 bases. Germline V CDR1 and CDR2: LNHDA, SQIVND (reference sequence). V shed 6 bases, J shed 9 bases, and the junction held 10 bases outside the gene matches. CDR3 length: 14 residues. Here the CDR3 DNA reads TGTGCCAGTAGCGCAAGCGGGGGCCACGGTGAGCAGTTCTTC. This gives the protein CASSASGGHGEQFF.

The chain is built from TRBV25-1 and TRBJ1-2; D possibly corresponds to TRBD1 (6 bases). The CDR3 extends over 15 amino acids. Germline lookup yields CDR1 MGHDK and CDR2 SYGVNS. V shed 3 bases and J shed 4 bases, with 15 bases lying between them. In DNA, the CDR3 is TGTGCCAGCAGTGAGGGGGGGGCCCTCTCCTATGGCTACACCTTC. The encoded protein is CASSEGGALSYGYTF.

This chain connects TRBV18 to TRBJ2-2; 8 nucleotides line up with TRBD2. The CDR3 contains 17 residues. The trim removed 3 bases at V and 2 bases at J, leaving 8 bases unmatched. Germline V gene data show CDR1 as KGHSH and CDR2 as LQKENI. CDR3 bases: TGTGCCAGCTCACCTCCCCGGGGGGGACCCAACACCGGGGAGCTGTTTTTT. It translates to CASSPPRGGPNTGELFF.

The chain uses TRBV5-6 and TRBJ2-7; a weak D match, TRBD2 (5 bases). The V gene lost 0 bases and the J gene lost 6 bases, with 10 bases spanning the gap. The V gene's germline CDR1 is SGHDT and CDR2 YYEEEE. The CDR3 consists of 13 residues. CDR3 sequence (DNA): TGTGCCAGCAGCTTGGAGGCGGGTAGCGAGCAGTACTTC. This translates into CASSLEAGSEQYF.

The rearrangement joins TRBV6-5 to TRBJ2-7; TRBD2 might be the D (5 bases). The germline V gene encodes CDR1 MNHEY and CDR2 SVGAGI. With 6 bases removed from V and 6 bases from J, the gap between germline ends came to 12 bases. This CDR3 comprises 12 residues. In nucleotides, the CDR3 is TGTGCCAGCAGACGGGAAAAGGGCGAGCAGTACTTC. It codes for CASRREKGEQYF.

The rearrangement joins TRBV6-5 to TRBJ2-2; the D is unclear. The V gene lost 2 bases and the J gene lost 9 bases, with 4 bases spanning the gap. Germline CDR1 reads MNHEY; CDR2 reads SVGAGI. The CDR3 runs 11 residues. The CDR3 reads CASSYRRELFF. The CDR3 DNA sequence: TGTGCCAGCAGTTACCGGCGGGAGCTGTTTTTT.

This clone was observed a single time. V is TRBV18 and J is TRBJ1-4, with D uncertain. Trimming took 5 bases from V and 5 from J, leaving 9 bases between them. CDR1 is KGHSH and CDR2 is LQKENI in the germline V gene. This CDR3 contains 13 residues. This CDR3 is CASSEGLNEKLFF. The CDR3 DNA is TGTGCCAGCTCAGAGGGATTGAATGAAAAACTGTTTTTT.

This chain uses TRBV6-5 with TRBJ1-5, with D uncertain. Per germline, CDR1 MNHEY and CDR2 SVGAGI. The CDR3 has 15 residues. V shed 7 bases and J shed 0 bases, with 13 bases lying between them. The CDR3: CASIPTAYSNQPQHF. CDR3 nucleotide sequence: TGTGCCAGCATTCCGACGGCTTATAGCAATCAGCCCCAGCATTTT.

V is TRBV7-9 and J is TRBJ1-4; 9 nucleotides align to TRBD1. This CDR3 spans 18 amino acids. Germline V lookup: CDR1 SEHNR, CDR2 FQNEAQ (reference sequence). The V segment lost 5 bases and the J segment 1 base; nucleotides outside the gene matches: 11. The CDR3, as DNA: TGTGCCAGCAGCAGGGGACAGGGAAATGCGAGAACTAATGAAAAACTGTTTTTT. Translated: CASSRGQGNARTNEKLFF.

V gene TRBV6-5 combines with J gene TRBJ1-1; D remains ambiguous. The V end was cut by 6 bases, the J end by 2 bases, with 13 bases between. CDR1 MNHEY and CDR2 SVGAGI come from the germline V gene. The CDR3 runs to 14 residues. CDR3 DNA: TGTGCCAGCAGGGGTCTAAAAGGTAACACTGAAGCTTTCTTT. Protein product: CASRGLKGNTEAFF.

This clone was observed a handful of times. The V and J genes are TRBV4-3 and TRBJ1-2; D not certain. CDR3 size: 13 residues. The germline gives CDR1 LGHNA, CDR2 YSLEER. V dropped 0 bases and J dropped 3 bases, with 5 bases sitting between them. CDR3 in DNA: TGCGCCAGCAGCCAAGAGGTCCACTATGGCTACACCTTC. Its translation: CASSQEVHYGYTF.

In DNA, the CDR3 is TGTGCCACCTCCGGCGGTTGGGGCAATCAGCCCCAGCATTTT. Translated: CATSGGWGNQPQHF. This chain links TRBV6-5 with TRBJ1-5, with D uncertain. V gave up 10 bases and J gave up 2 bases, with 15 bases separating them. This CDR3 is built from 14 residues. Germline V CDR1 and CDR2: MNHEY, SVGAGI.

This clone has just a few counts. This chain joins TRBV7-2 and TRBJ1-2; 7 bases are shared with TRBD1. Losses at the gene ends were 7 bases for V and 4 bases for J; bases not matched to a gene: 9. The CDR3 has 14 amino acids. Germline assignment: CDR1 SGHTA and CDR2 FQGNSA. In DNA form, the CDR3 reads TGTGCCAGCATCAAAGGGGGCGCGGGCTATGGCTACACCTTC. It specifies CASIKGGAGYGYTF.

The gene calls are TRBV7-9 and TRBJ1-1; TRBD1 might be the D (5 bases). The germline V gene encodes CDR1 SEHNR and CDR2 FQNEAQ (reference sequence). The CDR3 covers 14 residues. V was trimmed by 3 bases and J by 6 bases, leaving 14 bases between them. CDR3 DNA: TGTGCCAGCAGCTTCCAGGGTAGGTCACCTGAAGCTTTCTTT. Translating it yields CASSFQGRSPEAFF.

The chain uses TRBV6-1 and TRBJ1-1; 10 bases align to TRBD1. Trimming at V came to 6 bases and at J to 2 bases, leaving 3 bases not matched to a gene. CDR1 is MNHNS and CDR2 is SASEGT in the germline V gene. CDR3 length: 14 amino acids. The chain's CDR3 is CASSWTGGNTEAFF. The CDR3 DNA reads as TGTGCCAGCAGCTGGACAGGGGGTAACACTGAAGCTTTCTTT.

The J gene is TRBJ2-5, the V gene TRBV7-9, with TRBD1 as a possible D gene (5 bases). Between the trimmed V and J ends, which lost 5 bases and 2 bases, there was a span of 9 bases. CDR1 and CDR2 from the germline V gene are SEHNR and FQNEAQ (reference sequence). The CDR3 contains 13 residues. Here the CDR3 reads CASSPDSQETQYF. The CDR3 nucleotides read TGTGCCAGCAGCCCCGACAGTCAAGAGACCCAGTACTTC.

The sample holds a few counts of this clone. The chain recombines TRBV7-8 with TRBJ2-7, with TRBD1 identical over 8 bases. Per the germline V gene, CDR1 is SGHVS and CDR2 is FQNEAQ. J gave up 6 bases and V 5 bases, and 9 bases lay outside the gene matches. This CDR3 is 14 amino acids long. The DNA of the CDR3 is TGTGCCAGCAGCATGACAGGGGCCGCCTCCGAGCAGTACTTC. Translating gives CASSMTGAASEQYF.

The chain uses TRBV7-3 and TRBJ2-7; 9 bases match TRBD2. This CDR3 is 15 amino acids long. After removal of 1 base from V and 6 bases from J, the junction contained 7 bases not matched to a gene. CDR1 and CDR2 (germline): SGHTA, FQGTGA. Written as DNA, the CDR3 is TGTGCCAGCAGCTTAAATCCTAGCGGGGCCGGCGAGCAGTACTTC. Translating it yields CASSLNPSGAGEQYF.

The J gene is TRBJ1-5, the V gene TRBV28, with 8 nucleotides matching TRBD1. Trimming took 6 bases from V and 8 from J; bases not matched to a gene: 9. In germline, CDR1 is MDHEN, CDR2 SYDVKM. The CDR3 extends over 14 amino acids. CDR3 bases: TGTGCCAGCAGGCCTGGGGCAGGGGGCGAGCCCCAGCATTTT. Protein product: CASRPGAGGEPQHF.

The rearrangement links TRBV25-1 to TRBJ2-2, with a weak D call TRBD1 (6 bases). There are 15 residues in the CDR3. CDR1 is MGHDK and CDR2 is SYGVNS in the germline V gene. V was clipped by 7 bases and J by 2 bases, with 14 bases between them. CDR3: CASNPGTRNTGELFF. The DNA for the CDR3 is TGTGCCAGCAATCCAGGGACACGAAACACCGGGGAGCTGTTTTTT.